This is a list of T cell receptor beta chains from one sample in a study of T cell changes during pregnancy in multiple sclerosis. Profiling relied on immunoSEQ multiplex PCR, and the TCRdb table lists in-frame clones only, not all of them. The sample includes approximately 66,000 clones, 91% of them seen just once. Source: CD8+ T cells from peripheral blood mononuclear cells, taken before pregnancy. The receptors stem from a female donor with multiple sclerosis, enrolled in a pregnancy study. Each CDR3 is given with its conserved first and last residue. Fields, in order: D gene, J gene, clone size, V gene, CDR3 protein, CDR3 DNA. A D gene is named only where the DNA matches it firmly. Size values are once, few and many counts, or a class for expanded clones, and some rows have none.

D: -; J: TRBJ2-7; size: once; V: TRBV11-2; CDR3: CASSLGDSSYEQYF; DNA: TGTGCCAGCAGCTTAGGTGACAGTTCCTACGAGCAGTACTTC
D: -; J: TRBJ1-2; size: -; V: TRBV27; CDR3: CASSTSTGSVSYTF; DNA: TGTGCCAGCAGTACCTCGACAGGCTCGGTGAGCTACACCTTC
D: -; J: TRBJ2-5; size: -; V: TRBV2; CDR3: CASSKADPGQTQYF; DNA: TGTGCCAGCAGCAAAGCTGATCCAGGTCAGACCCAGTACTTC
D: TRBD2; J: TRBJ2-5; size: -; V: TRBV7-8; CDR3: CASSLTSLAGGTGETQYF; DNA: TGTGCCAGCAGCTTAACATCGCTAGCGGGGGGGACGGGAGAGACCCAGTACTTC
D: TRBD1; J: TRBJ1-2; size: -; V: TRBV29-1; CDR3: CSVSNDRGGYTF; DNA: TGCAGCGTTTCCAATGACAGGGGTGGCTACACCTTC
D: -; J: TRBJ2-5; size: -; V: TRBV2; CDR3: CASRMRSQETQYF; DNA: TGTGCCAGCAGGATGAGGTCCCAAGAGACCCAGTACTTC
D: TRBD1; J: TRBJ1-1; size: -; V: TRBV2; CDR3: CASFGGQGGTEAFF; DNA: TGTGCCAGCTTTGGGGGACAGGGGGGGACTGAAGCTTTCTTT
D: TRBD2; J: TRBJ2-1; size: -; V: TRBV5-6; CDR3: CASSQGLAGGEQFF; DNA: TGTGCCAGCAGCCAAGGACTAGCGGGGGGTGAGCAGTTCTTC
D: -; J: TRBJ2-7; size: -; V: TRBV11-2; CDR3: CASSLATSSEQYF; DNA: TGTGCCAGCAGCTTAGCCACATCTAGCGAGCAGTACTTC
D: -; J: TRBJ1-5; size: -; V: TRBV5-5; CDR3: CASSWGGVNQPQHF; DNA: TGTGCCAGCAGCTGGGGGGGTGTCAATCAGCCCCAGCATTTT
D: -; J: TRBJ2-5; size: -; V: TRBV6-1; CDR3: CASSEGSRLWDGGQETQYF; DNA: TGTGCCAGCAGTGAAGGTAGTAGGTTATGGGACGGGGGCCAAGAGACCCAGTACTTC
D: TRBD1; J: TRBJ2-2; size: once; V: TRBV5-4; CDR3: CASSMTGLNTGELFF; DNA: TGTGCCAGCAGCATGACAGGGCTTAACACCGGGGAGCTGTTTTTT
D: TRBD1; J: TRBJ1-1; size: -; V: TRBV9; CDR3: CASSRQGQTEAFF; DNA: TGTGCCAGCAGCAGACAGGGGCAAACTGAAGCTTTCTTT
D: -; J: TRBJ1-2; size: -; V: TRBV9; CDR3: CASSVRQSYGYTF; DNA: TGTGCCAGCAGCGTACGCCAGTCCTATGGCTACACCTTC